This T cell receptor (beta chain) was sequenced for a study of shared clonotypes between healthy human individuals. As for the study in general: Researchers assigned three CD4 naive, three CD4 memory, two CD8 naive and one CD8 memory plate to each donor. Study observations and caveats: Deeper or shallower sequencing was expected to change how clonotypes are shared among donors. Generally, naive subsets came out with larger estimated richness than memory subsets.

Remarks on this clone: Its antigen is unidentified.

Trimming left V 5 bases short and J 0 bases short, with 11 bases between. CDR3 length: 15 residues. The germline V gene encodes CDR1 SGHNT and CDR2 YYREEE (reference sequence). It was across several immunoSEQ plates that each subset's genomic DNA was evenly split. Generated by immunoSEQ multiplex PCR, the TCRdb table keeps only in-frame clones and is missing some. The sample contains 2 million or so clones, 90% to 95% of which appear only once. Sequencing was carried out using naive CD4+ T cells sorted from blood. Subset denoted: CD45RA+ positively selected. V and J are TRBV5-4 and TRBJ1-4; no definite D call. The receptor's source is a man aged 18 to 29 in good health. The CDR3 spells CASRHGDATNEKLFF. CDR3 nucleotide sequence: TGTGCCAGCAGACATGGGGATGCAACTAATGAAAAACTGTTTTTT.